The 23 T cell receptor beta chains in this list originate from one sample, sequenced in a study of blood T cell repertoires in COVID-19. Clones were sequenced by immunoSEQ multiplex PCR, and TCRdb holds only the in-frame ones, with some missing. The repertoire consists of about 220,000 clones, with roughly 84% occurring once and the leading ten covering 3.5% to 4%. The sequenced sample consisted of peripheral blood. The receptor set was obtained from a woman of 80 years or more with acute or convalescent COVID-19.

CDR3 residues: CASSQSGRDWANVLTF. The CDR3 nucleotides are TGCGCCAGCAGTCAATCGGGCAGGGACTGGGCCAACGTCCTGACTTTC. The chain uses TRBV23-1 and TRBJ2-6; tentative D call: TRBD2 (6 bases). TRBV23-1 belongs to the ORF category, with a function that is uncertain. Trimming cost V 0 bases and J 5 bases, with 11 bases left between them. The length of the CDR3 is 16 residues.

This clone has ten or more counts. The chain uses TRBV7-9 and TRBJ1-2; D is unclear. Trimming removed 0 bases from V and 9 bases from J, with 14 bases in between. CDR3 length: 14 amino acids. The germline CDR1 and CDR2 sequences are SEHNR and FQNEAQ (reference sequence). CDR3 amino acids: CASSLAMASGSYTF. CDR3 coding DNA: TGTGCCAGCAGCTTAGCGATGGCCTCCGGGAGCTACACCTTC. The complete variable domain, with remaining parts taken from reference TRBV7-9 and TRBJ1-2, reads DTGVSQNPRHKITKRGQNVTFRCDPISEHNRLYWYRQTLGQGPEFLTYFQNEAQLEKSRLLSDRFSAERPKGSFSTLEIQRTEQGDSAMYLCASSLAMASGSYTFGSGTRLTVV.

The chain combines TRBV7-8 with TRBJ2-7; 14 bases are shared with TRBD2. The V and J ends lost 6 bases and 0 bases, in that order; junction bases with no gene match: 1. CDR1 and CDR2 (germline): SGHVS, FQNEAQ. The CDR3 totals 15 residues. CDR3: CASRGLAGDSYEQYF. CDR3 DNA: TGTGCCAGCAGGGGACTAGCGGGGGACTCCTACGAGCAGTACTTC. The complete variable domain, with remaining parts taken from reference TRBV7-8 and TRBJ2-7, reads GAGVSQSPRYKVAKRGQDVALRCDPISGHVSLFWYQQALGQGPEFLTYFQNEAQLDKSGLPSDRFFAERPEGSVSTLKIQRTQQEDSAVYLCASRGLAGDSYEQYFGPGTRLTVT.

This clone was seen more than once but under ten times. The J gene is TRBJ1-5, the V gene TRBV10-3, with 7 bases aligning to TRBD1. With 4 bases clipped from V and 0 bases from J, the junction kept 6 bases outside the gene matches. The CDR3 length is 16 residues. Germline V gene data show CDR1 as ENHRY and CDR2 as SYGVKD. The CDR3, as DNA: TGTGCCATCAGTGGAGGGGGCACATTTAGCAATCAGCCCCAGCATTTT. Its protein is CAISGGGTFSNQPQHF.

CDR3 in amino acids: CASSSRGGAQNTEAFF. CDR3 sequence (DNA): TGTGCCAGCAGTTCCCGGGGAGGGGCCCAGAACACTGAAGCTTTCTTT. V is TRBV7-8 and J is TRBJ1-1; a weak D match, TRBD1 (5 bases). The CDR3 contains 16 residues. The germline CDR1 and CDR2 sequences are SGHVS and FQNEAQ. Between the trimmed V and J ends, which lost 6 bases and 1 base, there was a span of 18 bases.

The gene calls are TRBV7-9 and TRBJ2-1; a weak D match, TRBD1 (6 bases). Germline lookup yields CDR1 SEHNR and CDR2 FQNEAQ (reference sequence). This CDR3 is 15 amino acids long. Deletions cut 8 bases from V and 6 bases from J, with 20 bases between. CDR3 residues: CASANRRGNPNEQFF. DNA for the CDR3: TGTGCCAGCGCTAACCGAAGGGGGAATCCCAATGAGCAGTTCTTC.

This clone has only one observation. The chain joins TRBV10-3 to TRBJ2-1, with a tentative D call TRBD2 (5 bases). The CDR3 runs 13 residues. The V gene lost 4 bases and the J gene lost 2 bases, with 6 bases spanning the gap. The germline V gene has CDR1 ENHRY and CDR2 SYGVKD. The CDR3 nucleotides read TGTGCCATCAGTGCCGGGACCTACAATGAGCAGTTCTTC. This codes for CAISAGTYNEQFF.

The chain couples TRBV7-2 to TRBJ1-3; D gene unclear. Germline V gene sequence: CDR1 SGHTA, CDR2 FQGNSA. This CDR3 has 15 amino acids. The germline V and J ends were trimmed by 6 bases and 3 bases, with 15 bases remaining between them. CDR3 nucleotides: TGTGCCAGCAGTTATCCCGATCGGTATGGAAACACCATATATTTT. Translating it yields CASSYPDRYGNTIYF.

V is TRBV11-1 and J is TRBJ2-1, with D possibly being TRBD2 (5 bases). Germline V CDR1 and CDR2: SGHAT, FQDESV (reference sequence). The V end lost 5 bases, the J end lost 12 bases, and 11 bases lay between the germline ends. The CDR3 totals 11 residues. The CDR3 loop is CASSNRGRQFF. The CDR3 nucleotides read TGTGCCAGCAGCAACAGAGGGCGGCAGTTCTTC. Supplemented by reference TRBV11-1 and TRBJ2-1, the full variable domain reads EAEVAQSPRYKITEKSQAVAFWCDPISGHATLYWYRQILGQGPELLVQFQDESVVDDSQLPKDRFSAERLKGVDSTLKIQPAELGDSAMYLCASSNRGRQFFGPGTRLTVL.

In regard to this clone: The identical CDR3 is also encoded by other nucleotide sequences in the sample. The CDR3 region has the DNA TGCGCCAGCAGCTTGGGGAGCGGGGGCACAGATACGCAGTATTTT. As protein: CASSLGSGGTDTQYF. V gene TRBV5-1 combines with J gene TRBJ2-3; 7 nucleotides line up with TRBD2. This CDR3 spans 15 amino acids. The germline gives CDR1 SGHRS, CDR2 YFSETQ. J was trimmed by 1 base and V by 0 bases; bases with no gene match: 2.

This clone was found a few times. This chain links TRBV7-2 with TRBJ1-6; unclear D gene. Germline assignment: CDR1 SGHTA and CDR2 FQGNSA. The V end lost 5 bases, the J end lost 3 bases, and 11 bases lay between the germline ends. This CDR3 is 15 amino acids long. CDR3 loop: CASSLDNYYNSPLHF. For the CDR3, the DNA is TGTGCCAGCAGCCTAGACAACTACTATAATTCACCCCTCCACTTT.

This chain uses TRBV19 with TRBJ1-5; 8 nucleotides match TRBD1. Germline CDR1 is LNHDA and CDR2 is SQIVND (reference sequence). This CDR3 is built from 15 residues. V trimming: 3 bases; J trimming: 4 bases; junction bases outside the gene matches: 5. The CDR3 region has the DNA TGTGCCAGTAGTATCCAGGGGGCTGGAAATCAGCCCCAGCATTTT. Translating gives CASSIQGAGNQPQHF.

The V call is TRBV30, the J call TRBJ1-2; the D gene is possibly TRBD1 (5 bases). The V and J ends lost 2 bases and 6 bases respectively, with 10 bases between them. Germline CDR1 and CDR2: GTSNPN and SVGIG (reference sequence). There are 12 residues in the CDR3. The CDR3 DNA reads as TGTGCCTGGAGTTCGGGGGGGAATGGCTACACCTTC. Amino acid sequence: CAWSSGGNGYTF.

The J gene is TRBJ2-1, the V gene TRBV7-2, with D perhaps matching TRBD2 (7 bases). The CDR3 extends over 14 amino acids. Germline V CDR1 and CDR2: SGHTA, FQGNSA. The germline V and J ends were trimmed by 0 bases and 10 bases, with 13 bases remaining between them. The DNA of the CDR3 is TGTGCCAGCAGCTTAGCGTGGGGGGGCCGGGAGCAGTTCTTC. Protein sequence: CASSLAWGGREQFF. The entire variable domain, with the rest obtained from reference TRBV7-2 and TRBJ2-1, is as follows: GAGVSQSPSNKVTEKGKDVELRCDPISGHTALYWYRQSLGQGLEFLIYFQGNSAPDKSGLPSDRFSAERTGGSVSTLTIQRTQQEDSAVYLCASSLAWGGREQFFGPGTRLTVL.

The chain is built from TRBV29-1 and TRBJ2-1; D unclear. This CDR3 is 12 amino acids long. The germline V gene has CDR1 SQVTM and CDR2 ANQGSEA. Trimming removed 1 base from V and 6 bases from J, with 7 bases in between. Here the CDR3 reads CSVEVVGNEQFF. Written as DNA, the CDR3 is TGCAGCGTTGAAGTCGTCGGCAATGAGCAGTTCTTC.

The chain combines TRBV29-1 with TRBJ1-3; 11 nucleotides line up with TRBD1. CDR3 length: 16 amino acids. V lost 7 bases, J lost 4 bases, and 12 bases stayed unmatched. The germline V gene encodes CDR1 SQVTM and CDR2 ANQGSEA. Here the CDR3 reads CSAEGTGGLYGNTIYF. CDR3 coding DNA: TGCAGCGCCGAGGGGACAGGGGGATTGTACGGAAACACCATATATTTT.

The chain carries TRBV5-6 and TRBJ1-4; TRBD1 agrees at 8 bases. Germline CDR1 SGHDT, CDR2 YYEEEE. This CDR3 has 14 amino acids. With 5 bases clipped from V and 5 bases from J, the junction kept 5 bases outside the gene matches. The CDR3 loop is CASSWTGLNEKLFF. The DNA of the CDR3 is TGTGCCAGCAGTTGGACAGGGCTAAATGAAAAACTGTTTTTT.

The chain recombines TRBV19 with TRBJ1-2; D is possibly TRBD1 (6 bases). Trimming took off 3 bases at V and 8 bases at J, with 19 bases between the two ends. Germline lookup yields CDR1 LNHDA and CDR2 SQIVND (reference sequence). This CDR3 is 15 amino acids long. In DNA, the CDR3 is TGTGCCAGTAGTATCTTTTTCGGGCCCCAGGGGGGCTACACCTTC. It codes for CASSIFFGPQGGYTF.

This chain joins TRBV5-8 and TRBJ1-5; TRBD1 agrees at 10 bases. The V gene's germline CDR1 is SGHTS and CDR2 YDEGEE. The CDR3 sequence is 15 residues long. The junction had 8 bases not matched to a gene; V was cut back by 7 bases and J by 4 bases. CDR3: CASRLDRGTNQPQHF. CDR3 bases: TGTGCCAGCCGCCTGGACAGGGGGACAAATCAGCCCCAGCATTTT.

This clone was found a few times. The genes are TRBV12-3 or TRBV12-4 and TRBJ1-1, with unresolved D. This CDR3 region has 13 residues. Trimming took 3 bases from V and 1 from J, leaving 6 bases between them. The CDR3 DNA follows: TGTGCCAGCAGTTTTTCCCGGAACACTGAAGCTTTCTTT. Translation: CASSFSRNTEAFF.

The chain uses TRBV5-4 and TRBJ2-3; D might be TRBD2 (6 bases). Trimming removed 5 bases from V and 2 bases from J, with 21 bases in between. The germline CDR1 and CDR2 sequences are SGHNT and YYREEE (reference sequence). The CDR3 extends over 17 amino acids. The CDR3 region has the DNA TGTGCCAGCAGTCCGCCTATTCGACTAGGCGACACAGATACGCAGTATTTT. It codes for CASSPPIRLGDTDTQYF.

The chain uses TRBV21-1 and TRBJ1-5. TRBV21-1 is a pseudogene segment. CDR3 size: 17 residues. CDR3 region: CASSKACPIAPIQPQHF. CDR3 DNA sequence: TGTGCCAGCAGCAAAGCGTGCCCCATTGCACCTATTCAGCCCCAGCATTTT.

The V and J genes are TRBV14 and TRBJ1-5; TRBD1 matches at 8 bases. Germline CDR1 reads SGHDN; CDR2 reads FVKESK. Trimming took 1 base from V and 4 from J; bases not matched to a gene: 6. The CDR3 has 16 residues. CDR3 bases: TGTGCCAGCAGCCAAGGAGGGACAGGATTAAATCAGCCCCAGCATTTT. It yields the protein CASSQGGTGLNQPQHF.